This T cell receptor beta chain was documented in a study of graft-versus-host responses after intestinal transplantation. As for the study in general: Those transplanted obtained multivisceral, liver-intestinal, or isolated intestinal grafts. Anti-thymocyte globulin induction was given to all recipients, followed by tacrolimus and steroids for 3 to 4 years. The study, taken as a whole, reports: Across patients carrying graft-donor T cell macrochimerism, allografts held high graft-versus-host to host-versus-graft clonal ratios. Recipient bone marrow held GvH clones, some seen earlier in ileum or blood.

This clone was counted a single time. Its matching antigen is unknown. Method: immunoSEQ multiplex PCR; TCRdb's copy keeps in-frame clones and lacks some. Of about 50,000 clones listed, around nine tenths are singletons. CDR1 and CDR2 from the germline V gene are SGHRS and YFSETQ. Trimming removed 0 bases at V and 4 bases at J, with 10 bases between. The CDR3 covers 14 residues. The TCR sequence derives from a human donor who was the organ donor for an intestinal transplant. The V gene is TRBV5-1, the J gene TRBJ1-2, with D perhaps matching TRBD1 (5 bases). This sample comprised unstimulated CD4+ T cells sorted from spleen or lymph node cells, obtained before transplant. CDR3 in DNA: TGCGCCAGCAGCTTGGAGGGGTTCGTCTATGGCTACACCTTC. This translates into CASSLEGFVYGYTF.